This TCR beta chain was obtained from a study of T cell changes during pregnancy in multiple sclerosis. The germline V gene has CDR1 SEHNR and CDR2 FQNEAQ (reference sequence). V was clipped by 5 bases and J by 2 bases, with 16 bases between them. This CDR3 region has 16 residues. Libraries were prepared by immunoSEQ multiplex PCR; TCRdb keeps only in-frame clonotypes and omits some of them. This sample has approximately 130,000 clones, with 90% to 95% found just once. The chain carries TRBV7-9 and TRBJ2-1; D possibly corresponds to TRBD1 (6 bases). The sample here was peripheral blood, taken before pregnancy. This TCR was recovered from a female donor with multiple sclerosis, enrolled in a pregnancy study. CDR3 amino acids: CASSQGSGVTYNEQFF. CDR3 nucleotide sequence: TGTGCCAGCAGCCAAGGGTCAGGGGTCACCTACAATGAGCAGTTCTTC.